The 9 T cell receptor beta chains in this list originate from one sample, sequenced in a study of blood T cell repertoires in COVID-19. Using immunoSEQ multiplex PCR, the repertoire was profiled, and TCRdb retains in-frame clones only, with some absent. The sample yields under 100,000 clones, around 87% seen once. The sequencing sample was made of peripheral blood. The receptor source for this set is a human donor in a cohort sampled during active COVID-19.

This clone was counted once. The J gene is TRBJ2-1, the V gene TRBV7-3; 8 bases are a match to TRBD2. This CDR3 is built from 15 residues. Germline CDR1 reads SGHTA; CDR2 reads FQGTGA. V shed 5 bases, J shed 5 bases, and the junction held 8 bases outside the gene matches. This CDR3 is CASSRSGGSNNEQFF. The CDR3 region has the DNA TGTGCCAGCAGCAGGAGCGGGGGTTCAAACAATGAGCAGTTCTTC.

This rearrangement joins TRBV19 to TRBJ2-3; TRBD2 aligns across 10 bases. The CDR3 spans 16 residues. Germline lookup yields CDR1 LNHDA and CDR2 SQIVND (reference sequence). Trimming cost V 8 bases and J 1 base; bases outside gene matches: 9. CDR3 in DNA: TGTGCCAGTGCCCGGGGGCTAGCGGGGGGCACAGATACGCAGTATTTT. It specifies CASARGLAGGTDTQYF. The variable domain in full, with the rest retrieved from reference TRBV19 and TRBJ2-3, is DGGITQSPKYLFRKEGQNVTLSCEQNLNHDAMYWYRQDPGQGLRLIYYSQIVNDFQKGDIAEGYSVSREKKESFPLTVTSAQKNPTAFYLCASARGLAGGTDTQYFGPGTRLTVL.

This clone was picked up one time. The rearrangement links TRBV3-1 (or the pseudogene TRBV3-2) to TRBJ1-4; 8 positions agree with TRBD1. The CDR3 has 13 residues. J lost 8 bases, V lost 5 bases, and 4 bases had no gene match. The germline V gene encodes CDR1 LGHDT and CDR2 YNNKEL (reference sequence). The CDR3 spells CASSKQGGEKLFF. The CDR3 coding sequence is TGTGCCAGCAGCAAACAGGGGGGAGAAAAACTGTTTTTT.

The chain is built from TRBV25-1 and TRBJ2-6; D uncertain. This CDR3 contains 15 residues. V was shortened by 2 bases and J by 0 bases, with 5 bases between the two germline ends. The V gene's germline CDR1 is MGHDK and CDR2 SYGVNS. In nucleotides, the CDR3 is TGTGCCAGCAGTGAAGTGTACTCTGGGGCCAACGTCCTGACTTTC. This translates into CASSEVYSGANVLTF.

The CDR3 protein is CASSPGTNAYEQYF. The CDR3, as DNA: TGTGCCAGCAGCCCCGGGACAAACGCCTACGAGCAGTACTTC. The chain joins TRBV7-2 to TRBJ2-7, with D maybe TRBD1 (6 bases). The CDR3 has 14 residues. V lost 5 bases to trimming and J lost 2 bases, with 13 bases between them. Germline V gene lookup returns CDR1 SGHTA and CDR2 FQGNSA.

This sequence joins TRBV6-5 and TRBJ1-1; D is perhaps TRBD1 (6 bases). Germline V gives CDR1 MNHEY, CDR2 SVGAGI. CDR3 length: 15 amino acids. The V end lost 6 bases, the J end lost 4 bases, and 18 bases lay between the germline ends. The CDR3 loop is CASSHTTGQATEAFF. In DNA, the CDR3 is TGTGCCAGCAGCCACACGACAGGTCAGGCCACTGAAGCTTTCTTT.

CDR3 in amino acids: CASSFRTANTIYF. The CDR3 DNA reads as TGTGCCAGCAGCTTCCGGACAGCAAACACCATATATTTT. The chain has TRBV5-4 and TRBJ1-3; a possible D gene is TRBD1 (6 bases). The V gene lost 2 bases and the J gene lost 6 bases, with 9 bases spanning the gap. The CDR3 is 13 residues long. In germline, CDR1 is SGHNT, CDR2 YYREEE (reference sequence).

The chain links TRBV27 to TRBJ2-1, with 8 bases lining up with TRBD1. The CDR3 has 14 residues. With V trimmed by 5 bases and J by 7 bases, 7 bases remained unmatched. The germline CDR1 and CDR2 sequences are MNHEY and SMNVEV (reference sequence). This CDR3 is CASSRSGGGNEQFF. DNA for the CDR3: TGTGCCAGCAGTCGGTCAGGGGGCGGGAATGAGCAGTTCTTC.

V and J are TRBV5-1 and TRBJ1-6; 7 bases align to TRBD1. The CDR3 contains 16 residues. From germline, CDR1 is SGHRS and CDR2 YFSETQ. J gave up 0 bases and V 2 bases, and 2 bases lay outside the gene matches. CDR3: CASSFRDSSYNSPLHF. CDR3 sequence (DNA): TGCGCCAGCAGCTTCAGGGACAGCTCCTATAATTCACCCCTCCACTTT.